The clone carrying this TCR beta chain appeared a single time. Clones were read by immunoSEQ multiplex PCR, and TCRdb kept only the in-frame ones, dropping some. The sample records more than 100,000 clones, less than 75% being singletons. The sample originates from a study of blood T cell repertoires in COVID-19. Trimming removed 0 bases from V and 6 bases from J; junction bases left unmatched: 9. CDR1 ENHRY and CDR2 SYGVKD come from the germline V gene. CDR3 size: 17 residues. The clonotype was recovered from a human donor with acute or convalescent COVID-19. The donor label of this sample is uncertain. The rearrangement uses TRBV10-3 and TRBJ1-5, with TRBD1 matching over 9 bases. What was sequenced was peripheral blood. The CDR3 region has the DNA TGTGCCATCAGTGAGTCTTCTAACAGGGGGCAGCGTCAGCCCCAGCATTTT. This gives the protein CAISESSNRGQRQPQHF.